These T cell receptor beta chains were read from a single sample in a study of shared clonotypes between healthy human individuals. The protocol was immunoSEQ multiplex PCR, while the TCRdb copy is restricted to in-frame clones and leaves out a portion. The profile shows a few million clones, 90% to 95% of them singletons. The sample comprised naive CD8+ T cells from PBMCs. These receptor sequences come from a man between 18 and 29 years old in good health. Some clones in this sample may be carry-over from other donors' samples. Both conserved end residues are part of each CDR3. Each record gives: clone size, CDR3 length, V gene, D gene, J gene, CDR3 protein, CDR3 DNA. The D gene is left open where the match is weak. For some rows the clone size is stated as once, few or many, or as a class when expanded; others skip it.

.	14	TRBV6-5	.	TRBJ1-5	CASSYSLRNQPQHF	TGTGCCAGCAGTTACTCTTTAAGGAATCAGCCCCAGCATTTT
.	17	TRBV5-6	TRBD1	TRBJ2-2	CASSLIGPRGLAGELFF	TGTGCCAGCAGCTTGATAGGGCCCAGGGGGCTCGCCGGGGAGCTGTTTTTT
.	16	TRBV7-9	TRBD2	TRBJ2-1	CASSRTSGNHYNEQFF	TGTGCCAGCAGCAGGACTAGCGGAAATCACTACAATGAGCAGTTCTTC
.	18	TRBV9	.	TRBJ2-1	CASSVATLSDLPGNEQFF	TGTGCCAGCAGCGTAGCTACGTTGTCAGACCTCCCTGGCAATGAGCAGTTCTTC
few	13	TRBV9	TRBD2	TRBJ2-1	CASSEPRTREQFF	TGTGCCAGCAGCGAACCCAGGACTAGGGAGCAGTTCTTC
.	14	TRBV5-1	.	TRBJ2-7	CASSLAKGSYEQYF	TGCGCCAGCAGCTTGGCCAAAGGTTCTTACGAGCAGTACTTC
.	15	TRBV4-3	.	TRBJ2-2	CASSGGAGYTGELFF	TGCGCCAGCAGCGGAGGAGCGGGTTACACCGGGGAGCTGTTTTTT
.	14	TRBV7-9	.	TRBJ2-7	CASSSPRTSYEQYF	TGTGCCAGCAGCTCGCCTAGAACCTCCTACGAGCAGTACTTC
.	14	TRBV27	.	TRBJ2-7	CASSLSGDSYEQYF	TGTGCCAGCAGTTTATCGGGCGACTCCTACGAGCAGTACTTC
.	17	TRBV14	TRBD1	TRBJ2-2	CASSTMPGTGGYGELFF	TGTGCCAGCAGCACTATGCCCGGGACAGGGGGCTACGGGGAGCTGTTTTTT
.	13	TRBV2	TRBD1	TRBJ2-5	CASSSDRGQTQYF	TGTGCCAGCAGTTCCGACAGGGGTCAGACCCAGTACTTC
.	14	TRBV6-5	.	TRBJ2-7	CASSYNDRSYEQYF	TGTGCCAGCAGTTACAACGACCGCTCCTACGAGCAGTACTTC
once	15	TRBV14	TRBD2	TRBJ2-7	CASSQRGGVGDEQYF	TGTGCCAGCAGCCAAAGGGGAGGGGTTGGGGACGAGCAGTACTTC
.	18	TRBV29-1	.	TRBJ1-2	CSVLDGGVSVLLNYGYTF	TGCAGCGTTCTAGACGGAGGAGTTTCGGTCCTCCTTAACTATGGCTACACCTTC
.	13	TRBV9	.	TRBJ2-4	CASSVDRDPIQYF	TGTGCCAGCAGCGTAGACCGGGACCCCATTCAGTACTTC
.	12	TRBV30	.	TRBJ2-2	CAWATNTGELFF	TGTGCCTGGGCTACGAACACCGGGGAGCTGTTTTTT
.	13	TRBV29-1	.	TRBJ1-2	CSVVLTAAYGYTF	TGCAGCGTCGTACTCACAGCTGCTTATGGCTACACCTTC
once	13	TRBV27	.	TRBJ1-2	CASGVGRAYGYTF	TGTGCCAGCGGGGTGGGGAGGGCCTATGGCTACACCTTC
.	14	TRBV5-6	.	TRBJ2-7	CASSPGRIGYEQYF	TGTGCCAGCAGCCCGGGACGGATAGGCTACGAGCAGTACTTC
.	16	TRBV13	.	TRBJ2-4	CASSPPGLRAKNIQYF	TGTGCCAGCAGCCCCCCGGGACTCCGGGCCAAAAACATTCAGTACTTC
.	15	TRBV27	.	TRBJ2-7	CASSLFRGSHPKQYF	TGTGCCAGCAGTTTATTTCGTGGGTCTCATCCTAAGCAGTACTTC
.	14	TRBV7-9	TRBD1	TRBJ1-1	CASSLEGAHTEAFF	TGTGCCAGCAGCTTAGAGGGGGCTCACACTGAAGCTTTCTTT
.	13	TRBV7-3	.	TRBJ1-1	CASSPGSGTEAFF	TGTGCCAGCAGCCCAGGTTCGGGCACTGAAGCTTTCTTT
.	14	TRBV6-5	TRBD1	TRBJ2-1	CASSYPTGGHEQFF	TGTGCCAGCAGTTACCCGACAGGGGGCCATGAGCAGTTCTTC
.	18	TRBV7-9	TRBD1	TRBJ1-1	CASSLGYRGRDANTEAFF	TGTGCCAGCAGCTTGGGCTACAGGGGGCGGGATGCGAACACTGAAGCTTTCTTT
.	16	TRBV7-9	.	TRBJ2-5	CASSRPPLLDNETQYF	TGTGCCAGCAGCCGCCCCCCGTTATTGGACAATGAGACCCAGTACTTC
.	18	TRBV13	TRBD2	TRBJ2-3	CASSLMGLAGGLTDTQYF	TGTGCCAGCAGCTTAATGGGACTAGCGGGAGGGTTGACAGATACGCAGTATTTT
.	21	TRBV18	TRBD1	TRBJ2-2	CASSPRDREFQSSQNTGELFF	TGTGCCAGCTCACCCCGGGACAGGGAATTTCAATCCTCTCAAAACACCGGGGAGCTGTTTTTT
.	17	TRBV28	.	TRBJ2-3	CASSSYVMELRGDTQYF	TGTGCCAGCAGTTCGTACGTTATGGAGCTTCGGGGAGATACGCAGTATTTT
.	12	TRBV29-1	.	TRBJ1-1	CSAMTGNTEAFF	TGCAGCGCCATGACAGGGAACACTGAAGCTTTCTTT
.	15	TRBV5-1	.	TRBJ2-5	CASSLQRTKVETQYF	TGCGCCAGCAGCTTACAGCGGACCAAGGTGGAGACCCAGTACTTC
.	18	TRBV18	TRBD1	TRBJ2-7	CASSPQSRDSLLPYEQYF	TGTGCCAGCTCACCCCAGTCCCGGGACAGTCTGCTCCCCTACGAGCAGTACTTC
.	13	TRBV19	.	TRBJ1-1	CATRTSRTTEAFF	TGTGCCACCCGGACGTCTCGGACCACTGAAGCTTTCTTT
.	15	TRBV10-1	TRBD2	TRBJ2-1	CASGREQRSYNEQFF	TGCGCCAGCGGGAGGGAGCAGAGATCCTACAATGAGCAGTTCTTC
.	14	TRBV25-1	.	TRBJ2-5	CASSEQGRGETQYF	TGTGCCAGCAGTGAACAGGGAAGGGGAGAGACCCAGTACTTC
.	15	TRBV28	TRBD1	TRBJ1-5	CASSAADRVRQPQHF	TGTGCCAGCAGTGCCGCTGACAGGGTTCGGCAGCCCCAGCATTTT
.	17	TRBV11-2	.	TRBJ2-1	CASSLGFPLSSYNEQFF	TGTGCCAGCAGCTTGGGTTTTCCCCTTAGCTCCTACAATGAGCAGTTCTTC
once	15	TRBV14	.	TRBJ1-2	CASSQGRTPNYGYTF	TGTGCCAGCAGCCAGGGACGGACCCCTAACTATGGCTACACCTTC
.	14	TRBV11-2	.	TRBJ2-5	CASSRTFGRETQYF	TGTGCCAGCAGCCGTACATTCGGGAGAGAGACCCAGTACTTC